Each of the 8 T cell receptor beta chains below was sequenced from the same sample in a study of blood T cell repertoires in COVID-19. Assay used: immunoSEQ multiplex PCR; TCRdb lists only in-frame clones, some missing. The table lists around 200,000 clones, around 86% of them singletons. Sequenced material: peripheral blood. The receptors were sampled from a man aged 35-49 years with active or convalescent COVID-19.

To note about this clone: One end of the junction fails to match germline, which may point to a read error. The chain carries TRBV5-5 and TRBJ1-2; 11 bases line up with TRBD1. This CDR3 is built from 15 residues. Germline V gene lookup returns CDR1 SGHKS and CDR2 YYEKEE (reference sequence). DNA for the CDR3: TGTGCCAGCACCTTGGGACAGGGGGAAAGCTATGGCTACACCTTC. This translates into CASTLGQGESYGYTF.

This clone was counted between two and nine times. For the CDR3, the DNA is TGTGCCAGCAGCCCCTCTCCAGCGGGGGGGCCTGGTGAGCAGTTCTTC. This encodes CASSPSPAGGPGEQFF. This sequence joins TRBV3-1 (or the pseudogene TRBV3-2) and TRBJ2-1, with 10 bases identical to TRBD2. J gave up 9 bases and V 4 bases, and 12 bases lay outside the gene matches. The CDR3 sequence is 16 residues long. Germline V gene data show CDR1 as LGHDT and CDR2 as YNNKEL (reference sequence).

CDR3 residues: CASSQFTSGEDTDTQYF. In DNA, the CDR3 is TGTGCCAGCAGCCAATTTACTAGCGGGGAAGACACAGATACGCAGTATTTT. This chain joins TRBV4-2 and TRBJ2-3; 10 bases are shared with TRBD2. CDR1 is LGHNA, CDR2 YNFKEQ, per germline. This CDR3 is built from 17 residues. Losses at the gene ends were 2 bases for V and 2 bases for J; bases not matched to a gene: 7.

The rearrangement uses TRBV3-1 (or the pseudogene TRBV3-2) and TRBJ2-3, with 12 bases lining up with TRBD2. Germline trimming cut 4 bases from V and 4 bases from J; bases unmatched to any gene: 6. CDR1 is LGHDT, CDR2 YNNKEL, per germline (reference sequence). There are 16 residues in the CDR3. CDR3: CASSLQASGGADTQYF. The CDR3 DNA follows: TGTGCCAGCAGCCTACAGGCTAGCGGGGGGGCAGATACGCAGTATTTT.

The V call is TRBV12-3 or TRBV12-4, the J call TRBJ1-1, with unresolved D. CDR3 length: 13 amino acids. V lost 5 bases, J lost 1 base, and 8 bases lay in between. The CDR3 DNA sequence: TGTGCCAGCAGTCCACGGGAGAACACTGAAGCTTTCTTT. This gives the protein CASSPRENTEAFF.

In its sample, this clone was seen once. A junction end diverges from the germline sequence, so it may reflect a read error. The rearrangement joins TRBV19 to TRBJ1-6, with 9 bases fitting TRBD1. CDR1 LNHDA and CDR2 SQIVND come from the germline V gene (reference sequence). The CDR3 consists of 17 residues. CDR3 residues: CASSPNRGRSDNSPLHF. CDR3 nucleotides: TGTGCCAGTAGTCCTAACAGGGGGCGCTCCGATAATTCACCCCTCCACTTT.

This clone was detected only once. The chain carries TRBV9 and TRBJ1-3; 7 bases agree with TRBD1. The J segment lost 2 bases and the V segment lost 3 bases, leaving 2 bases of the junction unmatched. The CDR3 is 14 residues long. Germline V gene sequence: CDR1 SGDLS, CDR2 YYNGEE. CDR3 sequence reads: CASSGTGPGNTIYF. DNA of the CDR3: TGTGCCAGCAGCGGGACAGGTCCTGGAAACACCATATATTTT. Variable domain in full (rest from reference TRBV9 and TRBJ1-3): DSGVTQTPKHLITATGQRVTLRCSPRSGDLSVYWYQQSLDQGLQFLIQYYNGEERAKGNILERFSAQQFPDLHSELNLSSLELGDSALYFCASSGTGPGNTIYFGEGSWLTVV.

J is TRBJ1-5 and V is TRBV3-1 (or the pseudogene TRBV3-2), with D possibly being TRBD1 (6 bases). Deletions cut 4 bases from V and 4 bases from J, with 14 bases between. Germline V gene data show CDR1 as LGHDT and CDR2 as YNNKEL (reference sequence). This CDR3 comprises 15 residues. The CDR3 coding sequence is TGTGCCAGCAGCCCAGGGGTAGATTGGAATCAGCCCCAGCATTTT. Its translation: CASSPGVDWNQPQHF.